This paragraph reports one T cell receptor beta chain. CDR3 length equals 15 residues. In germline, CDR1 is LNHDA, CDR2 SQIVND (reference sequence). V lost 3 bases and J lost 6; bases outside the gene matches: 6. The sample comes from a study of blood T cell repertoires in COVID-19. Whole-study context: Material from acute and convalescent COVID-19 was sourced from the United States, Italy and Spain. T cells, B-cell-depleted T cells, or PBMCs provided the cDNA or gDNA that served as material.

Original handling: The assay estimated nucleated cells by amplifying reference gene primers. Assay used: immunoSEQ multiplex PCR; TCRdb lists only in-frame clones, some missing. V and J calls and clone size follow that table, whereas D and trimming were derived from the DNA. The sample holds about 490,000 clones; 70% to 90% are singletons and the top ten take approximately 2.9%. The J gene is TRBJ2-2, the V gene TRBV19, with 8 bases matching TRBD1. The TCR sequence derives from a human donor in a cohort sampled during active COVID-19. The source material was peripheral blood. The CDR3 nucleotides read TGTGCCAGTAGTATCGACAGGGGAGTCGCCGGGGAGCTGTTTTTT. It encodes CASSIDRGVAGELFF.